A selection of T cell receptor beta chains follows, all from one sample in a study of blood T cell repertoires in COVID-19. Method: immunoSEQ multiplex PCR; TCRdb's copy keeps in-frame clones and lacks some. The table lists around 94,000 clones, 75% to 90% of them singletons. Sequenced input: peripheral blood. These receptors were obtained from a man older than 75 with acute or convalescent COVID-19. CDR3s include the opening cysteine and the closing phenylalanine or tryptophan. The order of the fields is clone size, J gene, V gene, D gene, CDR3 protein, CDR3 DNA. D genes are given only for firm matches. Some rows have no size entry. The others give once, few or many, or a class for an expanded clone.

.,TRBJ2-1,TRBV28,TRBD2,CASSLAGGMRNEQFF,TGTGCCAGCAGTCTAGCGGGAGGGATGAGAAATGAGCAGTTCTTC
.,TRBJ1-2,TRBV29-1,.,CSVGGTRQGYTF,TGCAGCGTTGGAGGGACAAGGCAGGGCTACACCTTC
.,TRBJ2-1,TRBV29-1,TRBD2,CSVETSGTGNEQFF,TGCAGCGTTGAAACTAGCGGGACGGGTAATGAGCAGTTCTTC
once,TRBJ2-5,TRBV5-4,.,CASSLDSKQETQYF,TGTGCCAGCAGCCTCGACAGCAAACAAGAGACCCAGTACTTC
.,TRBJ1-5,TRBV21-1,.,CASEQNRRINQPQHF,TGTGCCAGCGAACAAAACAGACGGATTAATCAGCCCCAGCATTTT
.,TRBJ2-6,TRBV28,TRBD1,CASSRTGPGANVLTF,TGTGCCAGCAGTAGGACAGGGCCTGGGGCCAACGTCCTGACTTTC
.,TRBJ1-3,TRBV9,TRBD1,CASSPGQGRTGNTIYF,TGTGCCAGCAGCCCGGGACAGGGGCGAACTGGAAACACCATATATTTT
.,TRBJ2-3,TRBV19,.,CASSMAGRTDTQYF,TGTGCCAGTAGTATGGCGGGCCGCACAGATACGCAGTATTTT
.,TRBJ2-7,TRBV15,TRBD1,CATSRDNRGVDEQYF,TGTGCCACCAGCAGAGACAACAGGGGGGTGGACGAGCAGTACTTC
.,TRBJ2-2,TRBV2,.,CASSPEKGELFF,TGTGCCAGCAGCCCTGAGAAGGGGGAGCTGTTTTTT
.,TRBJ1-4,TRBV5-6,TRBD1,CASSRDRGTTNEKLFF,TGTGCCAGCAGCCGGGACAGGGGAACAACTAATGAAAAACTGTTTTTT
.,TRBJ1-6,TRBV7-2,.,CASSFADSPLHF,TGTGCCAGCAGCTTCGCGGATTCACCCCTCCACTTT
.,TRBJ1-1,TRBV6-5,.,CASSYPPSAFF,TGTGCCAGCAGTTACCCCCCCTCGGCTTTCTTT
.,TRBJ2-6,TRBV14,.,CASSQSPGLWRGGNSGANVLTF,TGTGCCAGCAGCCAGTCTCCCGGTTTGTGGAGAGGGGGAAACTCTGGGGCCAACGTCCTGACTTTC
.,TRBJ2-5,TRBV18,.,CASSQGSDGQETQYF,TGTGCCAGCTCACAGGGTAGCGACGGCCAGGAGACCCAGTACTTC
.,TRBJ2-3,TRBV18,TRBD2,CASSPKAGVATDTQYF,TGTGCCAGCTCACCAAAAGCGGGGGTCGCCACAGATACGCAGTATTTT